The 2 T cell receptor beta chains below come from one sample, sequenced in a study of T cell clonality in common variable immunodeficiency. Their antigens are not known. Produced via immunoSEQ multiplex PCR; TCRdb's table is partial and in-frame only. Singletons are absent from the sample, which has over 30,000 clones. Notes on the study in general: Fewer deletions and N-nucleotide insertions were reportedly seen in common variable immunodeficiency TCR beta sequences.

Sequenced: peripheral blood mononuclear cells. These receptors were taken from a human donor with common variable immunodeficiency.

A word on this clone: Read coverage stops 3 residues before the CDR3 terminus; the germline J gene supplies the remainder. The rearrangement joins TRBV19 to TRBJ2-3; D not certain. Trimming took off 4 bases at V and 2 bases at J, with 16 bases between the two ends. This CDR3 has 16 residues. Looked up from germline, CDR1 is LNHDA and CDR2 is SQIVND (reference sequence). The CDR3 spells CASSRLLQLSTDTQYF. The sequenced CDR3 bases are TGTGCCAGTAGTAGACTCCTTCAATTATCCACAGATACG.

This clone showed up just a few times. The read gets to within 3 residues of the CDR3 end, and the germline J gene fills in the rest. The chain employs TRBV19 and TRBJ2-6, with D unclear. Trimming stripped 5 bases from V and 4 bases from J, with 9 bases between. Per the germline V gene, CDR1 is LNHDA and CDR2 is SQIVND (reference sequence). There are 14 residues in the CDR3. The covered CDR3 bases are TGTGCCAGTAGTCCAAGGGCCGGGGCCAACGTC. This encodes CASSPRAGANV. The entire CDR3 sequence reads CASSPRAGANVLTF.